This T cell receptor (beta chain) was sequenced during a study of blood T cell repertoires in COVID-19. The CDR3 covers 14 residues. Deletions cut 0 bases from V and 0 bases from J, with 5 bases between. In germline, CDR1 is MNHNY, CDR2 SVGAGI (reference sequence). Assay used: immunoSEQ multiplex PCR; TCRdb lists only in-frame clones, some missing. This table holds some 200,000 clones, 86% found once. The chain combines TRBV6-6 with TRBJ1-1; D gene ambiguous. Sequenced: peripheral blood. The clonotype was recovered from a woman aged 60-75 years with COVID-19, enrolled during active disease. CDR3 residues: CASSYSEVNTEAFF. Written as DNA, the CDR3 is TGTGCCAGCAGTTACTCGGAGGTGAACACTGAAGCTTTCTTT.